This is a list of T cell receptor beta chains from one sample in a study of T-cell reconstitution after alpha-beta-depleted transplantation in children. TCRdb re-called the PCR reads with MiXCR, one entry per CDR3 protein. The sample carries hundreds of thousands of distinct CDR3 sequences, about a sixth recorded once. Sequenced here: PBMCs, mostly from graft donor cells, sampled 360 days after TCRalphabeta/CD19-depleted stem cell transplant. The receptors derive from a male patient aged 2 to 10 who had a stem cell transplant for acute lymphoblastic leukemia, so the T cells may come from the graft donor. The CDR3 runs from the conserved cysteine through the conserved F or W. The D gene is left open where the match is weak. Clone size is not always given. Where it is, it says once, few, many or a class for expanded clones.

- | TRBJ1-6 | - | TRBV7-2 | CASSFEGWGVNSPLHF | TGTGCCAGCAGCTTCGAAGGGTGGGGTGTTAATTCACCCCTCCACTTT
many | TRBJ2-7 | - | TRBV14 | CASSQVYGAAEQYF | TGTGCCAGCAGCCAAGTTTACGGGGCCGCCGAGCAGTACTTC
- | TRBJ2-5 | TRBD2 | TRBV11-2 | CASSQGTSGGQETQYF | TGTGCCAGCAGCCAGGGGACTAGCGGGGGCCAAGAGACCCAGTACTTC
- | TRBJ2-1 | - | TRBV20-1 | CSARDVRGRDNEQFF | TGCAGTGCTAGGGATGTTAGGGGGAGGGACAATGAGCAGTTCTTC
many | TRBJ1-2 | TRBD1 | TRBV29-1 | CSADDRDYGYTF | TGCAGCGCCGACGACAGGGACTATGGCTACACCTTC
- | TRBJ1-5 | - | TRBV20-1 | CSARDLQDRAQHF | TGCAGTGCTAGAGACCTACAGGATCGGGCCCAGCATTTT
few | TRBJ2-7 | TRBD2 | TRBV7-2 | CASSSPLAGGLGEQYF | TGTGCCAGCAGCTCCCCACTAGCGGGGGGGCTTGGCGAGCAGTACTTC
- | TRBJ2-3 | - | TRBV15 | CATSNPRSRDSSTDTQYF | TGTGCCACCAGCAACCCCCGAAGCAGAGACTCAAGCACAGATACGCAGTATTTT
- | TRBJ1-5 | - | TRBV12-3/TRBV12-4 | CASSQGRRQPQHF | TGTGCCAGCAGTCAGGGGAGGAGGCAGCCCCAGCATTTT
few | TRBJ2-1 | TRBD2 | TRBV24-1 | CATSPRQPGGPAEQFF | TGTGCCACCAGCCCACGACAGCCGGGGGGGCCGGCTGAGCAGTTCTTC
few | TRBJ2-1 | TRBD2 | TRBV15 | CATSDRRTSLRRNEQFF | TGTGCCACCAGCGATAGAAGGACTAGTCTGCGTAGGAATGAGCAGTTCTTC
few | TRBJ2-2 | TRBD1 | TRBV11-1 | CASSFIPWGQGRTGELFF | TGTGCCAGCAGCTTCATCCCATGGGGACAGGGTCGCACCGGGGAGCTGTTTTTT
many | TRBJ2-5 | TRBD1 | TRBV28 | CASTVGGQGAGETQYF | TGTGCCAGCACAGTGGGTGGACAGGGGGCAGGGGAGACCCAGTACTTC
few | TRBJ2-5 | TRBD2 | TRBV12-3/TRBV12-4 | CASSVAGGYQTQYF | TGTGCCAGCAGCGTAGCGGGGGGGTACCAGACCCAGTACTTC
few | TRBJ2-2 | - | TRBV3-1 | CASSHRRPGTNTGELFF | TGTGCCAGCAGCCACAGACGGCCAGGGACGAACACCGGGGAGCTGTTTTTT
- | TRBJ2-1 | - | TRBV11-3 | CASSLDKGGQFF | TGTGCCAGCAGCTTAGATAAAGGGGGGCAGTTCTTC
many | TRBJ2-3 | - | TRBV4-2 | CASSQDRSEGADHTDTQYF | TGTGCCAGCAGCCAAGACCGTAGTGAAGGGGCCGATCACACAGATACGCAGTATTTT
- | TRBJ1-1 | - | TRBV19 | CASTGRREVTEAFF | TGTGCCAGTACCGGCCGCAGGGAAGTAACTGAAGCTTTCTTT
- | TRBJ2-3 | - | TRBV24-1 | CATSDVYRGDTQYF | TGTGCCACCTCCGACGTCTACCGGGGAGATACGCAGTATTTT
few | TRBJ2-2 | - | TRBV9 | CASSVDEGSNTGELFF | TGTGCCAGCAGCGTAGATGAGGGTTCGAACACCGGGGAGCTGTTTTTT
- | TRBJ1-1 | TRBD1 | TRBV30 | CAWSVGGEAFF | TGTGCCTGGAGTGTAGGGGGCGAAGCTTTCTTT
few | TRBJ2-1 | TRBD2 | TRBV5-1 | CASSLGAGIYNEQFF | TGCGCCAGCAGCTTGGGAGCGGGGATATACAATGAGCAGTTCTTC
- | TRBJ2-7 | TRBD2 | TRBV7-2 | CASSLSSGGAGIDEQYF | TGTGCCAGCAGCTTATCTAGCGGGGGGGCAGGTATCGACGAGCAGTACTTC
many | TRBJ1-5 | TRBD1 | TRBV20-1 | CSATGQGDQPQHF | TGCAGTGCTACGGGACAGGGTGACCAGCCCCAGCATTTT
- | TRBJ1-5 | - | TRBV5-1 | CASSLRGSDQPQHF | TGCGCCAGCAGCTTGAGGGGTTCGGATCAGCCCCAGCATTTT
- | TRBJ1-4 | TRBD1 | TRBV19 | CASDPGQGLSEKLFF | TGTGCCAGCGACCCTGGACAGGGACTTAGTGAAAAACTGTTTTTT
- | TRBJ1-2 | - | TRBV9 | CASSVERGGIYGYTF | TGTGCCAGCAGCGTGGAAAGGGGAGGCATCTATGGCTACACCTTC
- | TRBJ2-1 | TRBD1 | TRBV20-1 | CSATGSGTGPYNEQFF | TGCAGTGCTACGGGGTCCGGGACAGGACCCTACAATGAGCAGTTCTTC
- | TRBJ1-2 | - | TRBV11-2 | CASSATGNYTF | TGTGCCAGCAGCGCGACAGGCAACTACACCTTC
many | TRBJ2-1 | - | TRBV25-1 | CASSDPGSRDEQFF | TGTGCCAGCAGTGACCCGGGGTCCCGCGATGAGCAGTTCTTC
few | TRBJ1-5 | - | TRBV24-1 | CATSETRNQPQHF | TGTGCCACCAGTGAAACCCGTAATCAGCCCCAGCATTTT
- | TRBJ2-3 | TRBD2 | TRBV20-1 | CSASFPLADTDTQYF | TGCAGTGCTAGTTTTCCGCTAGCGGACACAGATACGCAGTATTTT
few | TRBJ2-7 | - | TRBV10-1 | CAIGFTSFLSTYEQYF | TGCGCCATCGGATTCACTAGCTTCCTGAGTACCTACGAGCAGTACTTC
- | TRBJ2-1 | - | TRBV19 | CASSEDSSYNEQFF | TGTGCCAGTAGTGAGGACAGCTCCTACAATGAGCAGTTCTTC
few | TRBJ1-5 | - | TRBV4-3 | CASSQDRGYDQPQHF | TGCGCCAGCAGCCAAGACCGGGGTTACGACCAGCCCCAGCATTTT
- | TRBJ2-2 | - | TRBV12-3/TRBV12-4 | CASSSGGGQSDTGELFF | TGTGCCAGCAGTTCCGGGGGGGGACAGTCGGACACCGGGGAGCTGTTTTTT
few | TRBJ2-3 | - | TRBV15 | CATHSGGGTDTQYF | TGTGCCACCCATTCCGGGGGTGGTACAGATACGCAGTATTTT
few | TRBJ1-2 | - | TRBV7-8 | CASSLVAGAGGYTF | TGTGCCAGCAGCTTGGTGGCAGGGGCGGGCGGCTACACCTTC
- | TRBJ1-4 | - | TRBV4-2 | CASSQAEGVLPATNEKLFF | TGTGCCAGCAGCCAAGCGGAAGGGGTTCTCCCTGCAACTAATGAAAAACTGTTTTTT
many | TRBJ2-1 | - | TRBV12-3/TRBV12-4 | CASSLGQGLYNEQFF | TGTGCCAGCAGTTTAGGGCAGGGGCTCTACAATGAGCAGTTCTTC
- | TRBJ2-7 | TRBD1 | TRBV7-2 | CASRPDRVRYEQYF | TGTGCCAGCCGACCGGACAGGGTACGCTACGAGCAGTACTTC